This TCR beta chain was observed in a study of blood T cell repertoires in COVID-19 (dated by TCRdb to the early 2020s). Looking at the study overall: Collaborator samples came from the United States, Italy and Spain and covered acute and convalescent phases of COVID-19. A de-identified subject ID, COVID-19 status, age in years and sex were almost always included in the sample metadata. The material from the prospective study consisted of cDNA or gDNA derived from T cells, B-cell-depleted T cells, or PBMCs. Where available, HLA class I and class II types were taken from metadata supplied by the sample provider and were not determined by assay-based typing. A freely available public database, intended as a resource for researchers studying the immune response to SARS-CoV-2, is where the repertoires were released. The dataset comprised deeply sampled blood TCRbeta repertoires from subjects exposed to, actively infected with, or recovered from COVID-19. The samples were drawn from the first 160 participants of the ongoing ImmuneRACE study and from 1,254 subjects provided by 6 global collaborators.

Details on this clone: The antigen it binds to is not known. The input lacks base qualities; no much larger clone sits a single base away.

General findings and caveats noted by the study authors: The quantity of clinical and demographic metadata differed by source and by participant and was supplied without curation.

Ends trimmed: V by 0 bases, J by 1 base; bases unmatched to a gene: 4. CDR1 is given as KGHSH and CDR2 as LQKENI, both from the germline V gene. The CDR3 spans 18 residues, from the cysteine through the phenylalanine. Just CDR3 DNA is preserved here, 54 bases in frame from base 1. Participants in the prospective study were enrolled through a virtual design, were aged roughly 18 to 100 years, and lived in roughly 24 United States geographic areas. In the prospective study, participants were assigned to cohorts based on the clinical history participants reported in a screening survey and a study questionnaire. In the prospective study, whole blood, serum and a nasopharyngeal or oropharyngeal swab were collected from each participant by mobile phlebotomists. Additional blood draws and questionnaires over a roughly two-month period could optionally be provided by prospective study participants. Before DNA extraction, blood samples from the prospective study were shipped at room temperature or frozen.

TCRbeta CDR3 regions were amplified from genomic DNA using the immunoSEQ Assay, a bias-controlled multiplex PCR. In the source study's methods: Within the assay, amplification of reference gene primers was used to estimate how many nucleated cells each sample contained. To quantify the absolute abundance of each unique TCRbeta CDR3 rearrangement, sequence reads were collapsed and filtered. For each sample, productive Simpson clonality was calculated as the square root of Simpson's diversity index over productive rearrangements. TCRdb provides this immuneACCESS table in a form limited to in-frame rearrangements. Some clones are lacking; in checked studies, under half of them reflect an unresolved V gene, and why the rest are absent is not known. V and J calls and clone size are copied from that table; D and trimming were computed from the DNA. This sample comprises about 260,000 clones, roughly four fifths of them detected only once. The leading ten clones occupy 4.1% of the sample.

The chain joins TRBV18 to TRBJ2-2; TRBD2 aligns with 11 central bases. The TCR comes from a young man with acute COVID-19. The sample was PBMCs or T cells enriched from blood (not recorded which). This receptor carries the CDR3 CASSPPTSGALNTGELFF. Read as DNA, the sequence is TGTGCCAGCTCACCACCGACTAGCGGGGCTTTGAACACCGGGGAGCTGTTTTTT.